This passage covers 31 T cell receptor beta chains from one sample sequenced in a study of blood T cells in healthy people across ages. For the second PCR, which ran for 7 to 11 cycles, a sample-barcoded 5' primer and a J-beta primer mix were used. In TCRdb, the 5' RACE reads were re-called with MiXCR into one record per CDR3 protein. The data contain fewer than 650,000 distinct CDR3 sequences, about 26% of them singletons. These same records also appear under a second study, on T cells of mothers and their children.

Source material: blood. The receptor source for this set is a boy younger than 10 in good health.

The genes are TRBV20-1 and TRBJ2-3; 7 bases line up with TRBD2. Unmatched junction bases numbered 23, after V lost 2 bases and J lost 3 bases. CDR3 length equals 20 residues. In germline, CDR1 is DFQATT, CDR2 SNEGSKA (reference sequence). CDR3: CSARTVGGWGSGVDTDTQYF. CDR3 in DNA: TGCAGTGCTAGAACGGTGGGGGGATGGGGCAGCGGGGTAGATACAGATACGCAGTATTTT.

This chain joins TRBV2 and TRBJ1-4; possibly TRBD1 for D (5 bases). The CDR3 runs to 14 residues. Germline V CDR1 and CDR2: SNHLY, FYNNEI. V was cut by 5 bases and J by 4 bases, with 11 bases left in between. DNA of the CDR3: TGTGCCAGCAGTCCGAACAGGAATAATGAAAAACTGTTTTTT. It yields the protein CASSPNRNNEKLFF.

This clonotype was observed a handful of times. The chain uses TRBV6-5 and TRBJ2-5, with 7 bases aligning to TRBD2. This CDR3 comprises 15 residues. The germline V gene has CDR1 MNHEY and CDR2 SVGAGI. V shed 6 bases, J shed 2 bases, and the junction held 9 bases outside the gene matches. CDR3: CASSRGVAGQETQYF. The CDR3 DNA reads TGTGCCAGCAGCCGCGGGGTAGCGGGTCAAGAGACCCAGTACTTC.

The chain combines TRBV7-9 with TRBJ2-3; D might be TRBD2 (6 bases). The germline CDR1 and CDR2 sequences are SEHNR and FQNEAQ (reference sequence). Trimming took 5 bases from V and 2 from J, leaving 14 bases between them. The CDR3 is made up of 15 amino acids. This chain's CDR3 is CASSPSGRPTDTQYF. The CDR3 bases are TGTGCCAGCAGCCCCTCGGGGAGGCCCACAGATACGCAGTATTTT.

The J gene is TRBJ2-1, the V gene TRBV3-1; D ambiguous. Germline V CDR1 and CDR2: LGHDT, YNNKEL (reference sequence). The CDR3 totals 16 residues. The V gene lost 1 base and the J gene lost 4 bases, with 14 bases spanning the gap. CDR3 nucleotides: TGTGCCAGCAGCCAAGGGTCGGCTAGGAAGTACAATGAGCAGTTCTTC. Translating gives CASSQGSARKYNEQFF.

This clonotype appeared a few times. The genes are TRBV10-3 and TRBJ2-3; 9 nucleotides agree with TRBD2. V was clipped by 3 bases and J by 5 bases; unmatched bases: 6. This CDR3 comprises 15 residues. Germline lookup yields CDR1 ENHRY and CDR2 SYGVKD. CDR3 bases: TGTGCCATCAGTGAATCGCGGGAGGGGAGAGATACGCAGTATTTT. This gives the protein CAISESREGRDTQYF.

The chain couples TRBV5-1 to TRBJ2-1; D unresolved. The V end was cut by 2 bases, the J end by 0 bases, with 9 bases between. The CDR3 has 15 residues. Per the germline V gene, CDR1 is SGHRS and CDR2 is YFSETQ. CDR3 nucleotides: TGCGCCAGCAGCTTAGACGAAAGCTCCTACAATGAGCAGTTCTTC. It encodes CASSLDESSYNEQFF. The whole variable domain, remainder taken from reference TRBV5-1 and TRBJ2-1, is KAGVTQTPRYLIKTRGQQVTLSCSPISGHRSVSWYQQTPGQGLQFLFEYFSETQRNKGNFPGRFSGRQFSNSRSEMNVSTLELGDSALYLCASSLDESSYNEQFFGPGTRLTVL.

This clonotype was detected a few times. The chain uses TRBV24-1 and TRBJ2-4; D may correspond to TRBD1 or TRBD2 (6 bases each). V lost 4 bases, J lost 6 bases, and 15 bases lay in between. This CDR3 is 15 amino acids long. The germline gives CDR1 KGHDR, CDR2 SFDVKD. CDR3 DNA: TGTGCCACCAGTGAGGTTGGTGGGGGGCTAAACATTCAGTACTTC. This codes for CATSEVGGGLNIQYF.

The V call is TRBV10-3, the J call TRBJ2-5; 9 nucleotides line up with TRBD2. V shed 3 bases, J shed 1 base, and the junction held 3 bases outside the gene matches. Germline values: CDR1 ENHRY, CDR2 SYGVKD. The CDR3 extends over 15 amino acids. CDR3 sequence: CAISDGREGQETQYF. CDR3 nucleotides: TGTGCCATCAGTGACGGGCGGGAGGGCCAAGAGACCCAGTACTTC.

The chain is built from TRBV6-5 and TRBJ1-5; 7 nucleotides match TRBD1. The V gene end was trimmed by 2 bases and the J gene end by 6 bases; junction bases not matched to a gene: 4. Germline assignment: CDR1 MNHEY and CDR2 SVGAGI. The CDR3 loop spans 14 amino acids. The CDR3 DNA sequence: TGTGCCAGCAGTTACGGGACAGACCGTCAGCCCCAGCATTTT. It translates to CASSYGTDRQPQHF.

The chain carries TRBV14 and TRBJ2-6; D is perhaps TRBD2 (6 bases). The ends were cut back, 4 bases at V and 0 bases at J, with 16 bases in the middle. The germline CDR1 and CDR2 sequences are SGHDN and FVKESK. The CDR3 totals 18 residues. The CDR3 DNA is TGTGCCAGCAGCCTTCCCGCGGGAAGACACTCTGGGGCCAACGTCCTGACTTTC. Translation: CASSLPAGRHSGANVLTF. The variable domain in full, completed from reference TRBV14 and TRBJ2-6, reads EAGVTQFPSHSVIEKGQTVTLRCDPISGHDNLYWYRRVMGKEIKFLLHFVKESKQDESGMPNNRFLAERTGGTYSTLKVQPAELEDSGVYFCASSLPAGRHSGANVLTFGAGSRLTVL.

In this sample, this clonotype turned up once. The CDR3, as DNA: TGTGCCACCAGTGATTGGGAGAGCCAAGAGACCCAGTACTTC. Encoded protein: CATSDWESQETQYF. This chain uses TRBV24-1 with TRBJ2-5; a weak D match, TRBD2 (5 bases). Trimming took 2 bases from V and 1 from J, leaving 7 bases between them. This CDR3 comprises 14 residues. Germline V gives CDR1 KGHDR, CDR2 SFDVKD.

The chain is built from TRBV5-1 and TRBJ1-1, with D unclear. The germline V gene encodes CDR1 SGHRS and CDR2 YFSETQ. V lost 4 bases, J lost 4 bases, and 11 bases lay in between. This CDR3 spans 13 amino acids. The CDR3 loop is CASSQTKGTEAFF. The CDR3 DNA sequence: TGCGCCAGCAGCCAAACTAAGGGCACTGAAGCTTTCTTT.

This clonotype was counted a few times. CDR3 amino acids: CASRDPGQGYEQYF. In nucleotides, the CDR3 is TGTGCCAGCAGAGATCCGGGACAGGGCTACGAGCAGTACTTC. The V gene is TRBV6-1, the J gene TRBJ2-1, with 9 bases fitting TRBD1. Judging by the DNA end, TRBJ2-7 fits better; the J call may be wrong. The CDR3 spans 14 residues. Looked up from germline, CDR1 is MNHNS and CDR2 is SASEGT.

The chain combines TRBV11-2 with TRBJ2-5, with 9 bases aligning to TRBD2. The CDR3 covers 18 residues. Trimming took 5 bases from V and 7 from J; bases not matched to a gene: 20. Germline V lookup: CDR1 SGHAT, CDR2 FQNNGV. The CDR3 DNA follows: TGTGCCAGCAGCCTCCGGGGAGCGGGAGGAGTTGTAGGGGTGACCCAGTACTTC. Its translation: CASSLRGAGGVVGVTQYF.

The chain carries TRBV12-3 or TRBV12-4 and TRBJ2-5; 7 bases fit TRBD2. The CDR3 runs to 12 residues. Unmatched junction bases numbered 8, after V lost 7 bases and J lost 9 bases. The CDR3 DNA is TGTGCCAGCAATAGGTTCCGGGAGGCCCAGTACTTC. This gives the protein CASNRFREAQYF.

The rearrangement joins TRBV3-1 to TRBJ2-1, with D possibly TRBD2 on 5 matching bases. Trimming removed 0 bases at V and 5 bases at J, with 8 bases between. This CDR3 spans 14 amino acids. Germline V lookup: CDR1 LGHDT, CDR2 YNNKEL (reference sequence). CDR3 amino acids: CASSQELVHNEQFF. The CDR3 DNA sequence: TGTGCCAGCAGCCAAGAACTAGTCCACAATGAGCAGTTCTTC.

The V and J genes are TRBV7-9 and TRBJ2-5; D remains unclear. Trimming pared 2 bases from V and 0 bases from J, leaving 13 bases between. From germline, CDR1 is SEHNR and CDR2 FQNEAQ (reference sequence). This CDR3 has 16 residues. The DNA for the CDR3 is TGTGCCAGCAGCTTATGGGCTAGTCCTCACCAAGAGACCCAGTACTTC. As protein: CASSLWASPHQETQYF. The complete variable domain, with remaining parts taken from reference TRBV7-9 and TRBJ2-5, reads DTGVSQNPRHKITKRGQNVTFRCDPISEHNRLYWYRQTLGQGPEFLTYFQNEAQLEKSRLLSDRFSAERPKGSFSTLEIQRTEQGDSAMYLCASSLWASPHQETQYFGPGTRLLVL.

This clonotype was seen only once. The chain links TRBV12-3 or TRBV12-4 to TRBJ2-5; D is perhaps TRBD1 (6 bases). The DNA matches TRBJ2-7 better at its end, which makes the J call doubtful. The CDR3 loop spans 14 amino acids. The CDR3 nucleotides read TGTGCCAGCAGCTTAAAGTATGGGGGCCACGAGCAGTACTTC. This sequence encodes CASSLKYGGHEQYF.

The V gene is TRBV6-6, the J gene TRBJ2-7; D may be TRBD1 or TRBD2 (5 bases each). The germline CDR1 and CDR2 sequences are MNHNY and SVGAGI (reference sequence). Between the trimmed V and J ends, which lost 0 bases and 0 bases, there was a span of 9 bases. This CDR3 spans 15 amino acids. The CDR3 coding sequence is TGTGCCAGCAGTTACTCAGGGACGGACTCCTACGAGCAGTACTTC. Its protein is CASSYSGTDSYEQYF.

The chain is built from TRBV12-3 or TRBV12-4 and TRBJ1-1; 7 positions match TRBD1. Losses at the gene ends were 7 bases for V and 1 base for J; bases not matched to a gene: 6. The CDR3 spans 14 residues. The CDR3 DNA is TGTGCCAGCACCATAGGGGGCTCGAACACTGAAGCTTTCTTT. Translation gives CASTIGGSNTEAFF.

The chain recombines TRBV11-2 with TRBJ2-2; D unresolved. Germline assignment: CDR1 SGHAT and CDR2 FQNNGV. Trimming stripped 1 base from V and 4 bases from J, with 7 bases between. This CDR3 has 14 amino acids. The CDR3 loop reads CASSLAVPTGELFF. In DNA, the CDR3 is TGTGCCAGCAGCTTAGCGGTCCCCACCGGGGAGCTGTTTTTT.

There are many counts of this clonotype. This chain uses TRBV2 with TRBJ2-1, with D possibly TRBD1 on 6 matching bases. Germline CDR1 reads SNHLY; CDR2 reads FYNNEI. The V end lost 6 bases, the J end lost 0 bases, and 12 bases lay between the germline ends. CDR3 length: 15 amino acids. Here the CDR3 DNA reads TGTGCCAGCAGCGCGACAGGTGGCTCCTACAATGAGCAGTTCTTC. Encoded protein: CASSATGGSYNEQFF.

This clonotype was counted between two and nine times. This chain joins TRBV6-1 and TRBJ1-3; D may be TRBD1 (6 bases). V gave up 9 bases and J gave up 1 base, with 28 bases separating them. The CDR3 covers 19 residues. Germline CDR1 MNHNS, CDR2 SASEGT. Here the CDR3 DNA reads TGTGCCAGTAGTCCCAGGGGCTTTTTTACCTCCGGGTCTGGAAACACCATATATTTT. It yields the protein CASSPRGFFTSGSGNTIYF.

The CDR3 protein is CASSLYGLMSVNEQFF. The CDR3 DNA is TGTGCCAGCAGCTTGTACGGTTTAATGTCCGTTAATGAGCAGTTCTTC. The rearrangement links TRBV5-5 to TRBJ2-1; D is undetermined. CDR3 length: 16 amino acids. Trimming shortened V by 1 base and J by 7 bases, and 18 bases separated the two germline ends. The germline V gene has CDR1 SGHKS and CDR2 YYEKEE (reference sequence).

J is TRBJ1-2 and V is TRBV2; a weak D match, TRBD1 (5 bases). CDR3 size: 12 residues. Germline loops: CDR1 SNHLY, CDR2 FYNNEI. Between the trimmed V and J ends, which lost 8 bases and 4 bases, there was a span of 11 bases. This CDR3 reads CASGGSGYGYTF. DNA for the CDR3: TGTGCCAGCGGGGGATCAGGCTATGGCTACACCTTC.

This clonotype occurred a few times. Lacking the conserved final phenylalanine or tryptophan, this CDR3 likely reflects a read error. This sequence joins TRBV24-1 and TRBJ2-1, with D perhaps TRBD1 or TRBD2 (5 bases each). The CDR3 totals 16 residues. Trimming left V 4 bases short and J 7 bases short, with 19 bases between. Germline V lookup: CDR1 KGHDR, CDR2 SFDVKD. The CDR3 nucleotides read TGTGCCACCAGTGACTCTCGGACGGGATGGGGGAATGAGCAGTTCTTG. This gives the protein CATSDSRTGWGNEQFL.

CDR3 protein: CASSFSGQGLTGYTF. The CDR3 region has the DNA TGTGCCAGCAGTTTCTCGGGACAGGGGTTAACGGGCTACACCTTC. This chain links TRBV27 with TRBJ1-2; 10 bases line up with TRBD1. The length of the CDR3 is 15 residues. V gave up 3 bases and J gave up 8 bases; unmatched junction bases: 9. Germline V gene lookup returns CDR1 MNHEY and CDR2 SMNVEV (reference sequence).

This clonotype was counted a few times. The chain is built from TRBV4-3 and TRBJ1-1, with 7 positions matching TRBD1. This CDR3 spans 16 amino acids. V lost 0 bases, J lost 5 bases, and 9 bases stayed unmatched. Per the germline V gene, CDR1 is LGHNA and CDR2 is YSLEER. In DNA form, the CDR3 reads TGCGCCAGCAGCCAAGAAGTCTGGACAGGAGGGACTGAAGCTTTCTTT. Its translation: CASSQEVWTGGTEAFF.

V usage is TRBV27 and J usage is TRBJ2-7; no clear D gene. The germline V gene has CDR1 MNHEY and CDR2 SMNVEV (reference sequence). Trimming stripped 6 bases from V and 2 bases from J, with 11 bases between. The CDR3 spans 13 residues. The CDR3 region has the DNA TGTGCCAGCAGCCGGGTATACACCTACGAGCAGTACTTC. Its translation is CASSRVYTYEQYF.

This clonotype was observed a few times. The V call is TRBV6-6, the J call TRBJ2-4, with TRBD1 matching 8 bases. Germline V gene data show CDR1 as MNHNY and CDR2 as SVGAGI (reference sequence). The CDR3 totals 14 residues. Trimming at V came to 9 bases and at J to 8 bases, leaving 12 bases not matched to a gene. The CDR3 sequence: CASSSRGRTDIQYF. The DNA for the CDR3 is TGTGCCAGTTCCTCCAGGGGGCGCACAGACATTCAGTACTTC.